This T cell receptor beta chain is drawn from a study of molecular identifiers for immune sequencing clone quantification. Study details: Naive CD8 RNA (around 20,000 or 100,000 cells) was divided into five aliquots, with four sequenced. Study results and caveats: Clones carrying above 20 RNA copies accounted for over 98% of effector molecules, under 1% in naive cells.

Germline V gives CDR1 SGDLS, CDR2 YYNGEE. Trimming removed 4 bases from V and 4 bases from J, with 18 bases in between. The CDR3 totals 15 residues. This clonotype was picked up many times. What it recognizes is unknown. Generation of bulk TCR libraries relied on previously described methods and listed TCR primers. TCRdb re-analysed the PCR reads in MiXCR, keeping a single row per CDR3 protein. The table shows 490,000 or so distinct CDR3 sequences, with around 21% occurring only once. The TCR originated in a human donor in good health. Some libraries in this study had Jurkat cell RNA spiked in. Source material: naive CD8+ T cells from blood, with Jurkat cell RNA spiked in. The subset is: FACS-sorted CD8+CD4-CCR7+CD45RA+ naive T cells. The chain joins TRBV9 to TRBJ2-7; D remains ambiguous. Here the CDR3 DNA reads TGTGCCAGCAGCCCGGTCCCCACTCCCCTTTACGAGCAGTACTTC. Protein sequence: CASSPVPTPLYEQYF.